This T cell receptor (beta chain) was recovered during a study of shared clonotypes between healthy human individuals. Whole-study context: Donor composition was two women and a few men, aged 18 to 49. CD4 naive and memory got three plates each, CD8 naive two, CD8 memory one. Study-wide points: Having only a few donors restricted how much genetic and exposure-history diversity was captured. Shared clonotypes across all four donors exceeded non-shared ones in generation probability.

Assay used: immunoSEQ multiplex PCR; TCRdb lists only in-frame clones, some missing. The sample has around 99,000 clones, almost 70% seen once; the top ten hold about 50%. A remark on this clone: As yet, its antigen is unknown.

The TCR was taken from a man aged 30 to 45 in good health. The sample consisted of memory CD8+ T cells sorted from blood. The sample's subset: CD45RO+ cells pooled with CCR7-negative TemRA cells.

CDR3 in amino acids: CASSYSTGAKNIQYF. CDR3 bases: TGTGCCAGCAGTTACTCGACTGGGGCCAAAAACATTCAGTACTTC. The gene calls are TRBV6-5 and TRBJ2-7, with D hard to call. TRBJ2-4 matches the DNA end more closely, so the J call is doubtful. The CDR3 spans 15 residues. Germline V CDR1 and CDR2: MNHEY, SVGAGI.